This record looks at one T cell receptor (beta chain) sequence and its context. The antigen this receptor binds is unknown. No base quality values were provided; no much bigger clone lies one nucleotide off. According to the germline V gene, CDR1 reads SGHDN and CDR2 reads FVKESK. Spanning cysteine to phenylalanine, the CDR3 consists of 11 amino acids. The retained sequence is limited to the CDR3, 33 bases, with the frame set at the first base. The trim is 4 bases for V and 9 bases for J, with a gap of 10 bases between the germline ends. The record originates from a study of PD-1 blockade in classical Hodgkin lymphoma (dated by TCRdb to about 2020). Study-level background: Nivolumab dosing was 3 mg/kg intravenously every 2 weeks, continuing until either disease progression or unacceptable toxicity. A peripheral blood immune signature of response to PD-1 blockade in classical Hodgkin lymphoma was defined using TCR beta sequencing and CyTOF. Paper-wide results and their limitations: The study was restricted to a single clinical trial cohort, and the causes of repertoire differences, possibly disease activity or prior therapy, were left undefined. A significant rise by C4D1 was seen in CD4+ but not CD8+ TCR diversity (p=0.0027 vs p=0.16), with the rise being most apparent in complete responders (p=0.02). Newly diagnosed patients were reported to have lower baseline TCR diversity than healthy donors, and relapsed/refractory patients were reported to have lower baseline TCR diversity still. Trial patients achieving complete response had baseline diversity similar to newly diagnosed patients, whereas partial responders and progressors had significantly lower diversity. Lower diversity was observed in patients in whom nivolumab was started less than 1 year after ASCT, and these patients were excluded from later analyses so that confounding by immune reconstitution would be avoided.

This specimen's time point label, per the study, means: cycle 2 day 1 (C2D1) of nivolumab. Every trial patient had relapsed after autologous stem cell transplantation, and cohorts A, B and C differed in prior brentuximab vedotin exposure. The trial cohort comprised fewer than 65 patients with relapsed/refractory classical Hodgkin lymphoma whose best overall responses were complete response, partial response or progressive disease. Single-agent nivolumab was administered to trial patients in the multi-cohort phase II CheckMate 205 trial. An independent review committee assessed best overall response by applying the 2007 International Working Group response criteria. Trial PBMCs were collected just before the start of nivolumab (C1D1) and during therapy at cycle 2 day 1 and cycle 4 day 1. Peripheral blood was collected in 8 mL Vacutainer Cell Preparation Tubes, from which PBMCs were isolated by centrifugation and then cryopreserved.

The Qiagen DNeasy kit was used to extract genomic DNA from unsorted PBMCs and from the negatively selected CD4+ and CD8+ fractions. Amplification of TCR beta CDR3 regions was done by immunoSEQ multiplex PCR with primers that anneal to V and J segments. A synthetic immune receptor repertoire was used to minimize amplification bias, and any residual bias was removed computationally once sequencing was done. From the authors' description of their analysis: Custom Python scripts were used to quantify repertoire diversity as the Shannon entropy index. Unsorted, CD4+ and CD8+ repertoires were examined separately, except in combined analyses, for which CD4+ and CD8+ sequences were merged in silico. Clonal expansion was defined as a frequency increase of at least 2-fold after treatment compared with C1D1, and clones undetected at baseline were assigned a pseudocount of 0.5. Clones with 0 or 1 copy at C1D1 were defined as singleton clones, while clones with 2 or more copies were defined as non-singleton clones. Clones expanded in unsorted samples were labelled as CD4+, CD8+ or unknown by matching protein sequences in sorted samples from the same patient. Diversity changes from C1D1 to C4D1 were tested in paired samples using Wilcoxon tests. TCRdb's version of the immuneACCESS table is confined to in-frame rearrangements and falls short of the full clone set. An unresolved V gene accounts for under half of the shortfall where checked; the remainder is of unknown origin. The V and J calls and clone size come from that table; D and trimming were worked out from the DNA. This sample is represented by some 100,000 clones; more than 85% of them were singletons. The ten largest make up under 8% of the sample.

Recombination connected TRBV14 to TRBJ2-7; TRBD2 is possibly the D segment (5 matching bases). The sequencing here drew on peripheral blood mononuclear cells (PBMCs), taken before the second cycle of nivolumab. This receptor was obtained from a human donor with classical Hodgkin lymphoma. The CDR3 region has the sequence CASSRSEWQYF. The nucleotide sequence is TGTGCCAGCAGCCGTAGCGAATGGCAGTACTTC.